These 18 T cell receptor beta chains were all obtained from the same sample, sequenced in a study of T cell responses to AZD1222 COVID-19 vaccine. Measured with immunoSEQ multiplex PCR; TCRdb has only the in-frame clones, and not every one. The sample has 84,000 or so clones, more than 80% seen once. Sequences were derived from peripheral blood, sampled on day 0 of AZD1222 vaccination. These receptors originate from an adult in good health.

The chain employs TRBV11-2 and TRBJ2-2, with no clear D. The CDR3 contains 16 residues. Germline CDR1 is SGHAT and CDR2 is FQNNGV. V was trimmed by 4 bases and J by 4 bases, leaving 16 bases between them. The CDR3 DNA is TGTGCCAGCAGCTCTATTGTAGGTTCTTCCACCGGGGAGCTGTTTTTT. Translated, it gives CASSSIVGSSTGELFF.

The chain employs TRBV28 and TRBJ1-5; D remains unclear. The CDR3 sequence is 12 residues long. Trimming removed 2 bases from V and 8 bases from J, with 7 bases in between. Per germline, CDR1 MDHEN and CDR2 SYDVKM. The CDR3 DNA is TGTGCCAGCAGTTTAAATCAAGAGCCCCAGCATTTT. Translation: CASSLNQEPQHF. Supplemented by reference TRBV28 and TRBJ1-5, the full variable domain reads DVKVTQSSRYLVKRTGEKVFLECVQDMDHENMFWYRQDPGLGLRLIYFSYDVKMKEKGDIPEGYSVSREKKERFSLILESASTNQTSMYLCASSLNQEPQHFGDGTRLSIL.

The genes are TRBV19 and TRBJ1-2, with a weak D call TRBD1 (6 bases). CDR3 length: 16 amino acids. Germline lookup yields CDR1 LNHDA and CDR2 SQIVND (reference sequence). Trimming left V 7 bases short and J 5 bases short, with 23 bases between. The DNA for the CDR3 is TGTGCCAGTACCTACGAGGTCGGGGGCGGCCTATATGGCTACACCTTC. This sequence encodes CASTYEVGGGLYGYTF. The variable domain in full, completed from reference TRBV19 and TRBJ1-2, reads DGGITQSPKYLFRKEGQNVTLSCEQNLNHDAMYWYRQDPGQGLRLIYYSQIVNDFQKGDIAEGYSVSREKKESFPLTVTSAQKNPTAFYLCASTYEVGGGLYGYTFGSGTRLTVV.

Here the CDR3 reads CASSTRADQPQHF. CDR3 coding DNA: TGTGCCAGCTCCACAAGGGCGGATCAGCCCCAGCATTTT. The chain employs TRBV6-5 and TRBJ1-5; D is unresolved. Germline V gene sequence: CDR1 MNHEY, CDR2 SVGAGI. There are 13 residues in the CDR3. V lost 8 bases and J lost 5, with 13 bases in between.

The chain recombines TRBV19 with TRBJ2-3; 7 nucleotides align to TRBD2. This CDR3 is 14 amino acids long. The V gene end was trimmed by 4 bases and the J gene end by 5 bases; junction bases not matched to a gene: 6. Germline V CDR1 and CDR2: LNHDA, SQIVND (reference sequence). DNA of the CDR3: TGTGCCAGTAGTAATGGGAGGGCCGGAGATACGCAGTATTTT. Translating gives CASSNGRAGDTQYF. Together with reference TRBV19 and TRBJ2-3, the CDR3 gives the full variable domain: DGGITQSPKYLFRKEGQNVTLSCEQNLNHDAMYWYRQDPGQGLRLIYYSQIVNDFQKGDIAEGYSVSREKKESFPLTVTSAQKNPTAFYLCASSNGRAGDTQYFGPGTRLTVL.

This clone was counted a single time. The chain has TRBV14 and TRBJ1-1; perhaps TRBD1 as D (6 bases). CDR3 length equals 15 residues. Germline V lookup: CDR1 SGHDN, CDR2 FVKESK. Trimming removed 2 bases at V and 1 base at J, with 11 bases between. In DNA, the CDR3 is TGTGCCAGCAGCCAAAGGACGGGGGCGAACACTGAAGCTTTCTTT. Amino acid sequence: CASSQRTGANTEAFF.

The J gene is TRBJ2-2, the V gene TRBV5-4, with TRBD2 as a possible D gene (6 bases). The V gene lost 3 bases and the J gene lost 0 bases, with 12 bases spanning the gap. The V gene's germline CDR1 is SGHNT and CDR2 YYREEE (reference sequence). The CDR3 consists of 16 residues. This CDR3 is CASSSPGLTNTGELFF. DNA of the CDR3: TGTGCCAGCAGCTCTCCGGGACTCACGAACACCGGGGAGCTGTTTTTT.

The chain links TRBV6-5 to TRBJ2-7, with TRBD2 as a possible D gene (5 bases). CDR3 length: 15 amino acids. CDR1 and CDR2 (germline): MNHEY, SVGAGI. Trimming took off 6 bases at V and 3 bases at J, with 18 bases between the two ends. The CDR3 bases are TGTGCCAGCAGGCGAGAGAGGGTAGGATACTACGAGCAGTACTTC. Translated, it gives CASRRERVGYYEQYF.

The chain carries TRBV29-1 and TRBJ1-3; D unresolved. CDR1 and CDR2 (germline): SQVTM, ANQGSEA. V was shortened by 2 bases and J by 1 base, with 9 bases between the two germline ends. The CDR3 has 14 residues. CDR3 sequence: CSVERGKSGNTIYF. DNA for the CDR3: TGCAGCGTTGAACGGGGTAAATCTGGAAACACCATATATTTT.

The chain couples TRBV6-6 to TRBJ2-7; 12 bases agree with TRBD1. J lost 7 bases, V lost 7 bases, and 8 bases had no gene match. CDR1 MNHNY and CDR2 SVGAGI come from the germline V gene (reference sequence). The CDR3 extends over 14 amino acids. The DNA of the CDR3 is TGTGCCAGCACGGGGGGACAGGGGGCGGGAGAGCAGTACTTC. Protein: CASTGGQGAGEQYF.

The CDR3 loop is CASGGPGQGRTGELFF. The DNA of the CDR3 is TGTGCCAGCGGTGGGCCGGGACAGGGGAGGACCGGGGAGCTGTTTTTT. The chain has TRBV2 and TRBJ2-2; 10 bases are shared with TRBD1. In germline, CDR1 is SNHLY, CDR2 FYNNEI. With V trimmed by 8 bases and J by 5 bases, 11 bases remained unmatched. The CDR3 covers 16 residues.

The chain joins TRBV7-2 to TRBJ2-2, with 7 bases fitting TRBD2. The CDR3 sequence is 15 residues long. Germline V gene sequence: CDR1 SGHTA, CDR2 FQGNSA. The junction had 10 bases not matched to a gene; V was cut back by 8 bases and J by 4 bases. The CDR3 is CASGYAGTITGELFF. The CDR3 DNA sequence: TGTGCCAGCGGGTATGCCGGGACTATCACCGGGGAGCTGTTTTTT.

There are a few counts of this clone. J is TRBJ1-2 and V is TRBV7-8; weak D call: TRBD1 (6 bases). Trimming took off 3 bases at V and 2 bases at J, with 10 bases between the two ends. The germline V gene encodes CDR1 SGHVS and CDR2 FQNEAQ. This CDR3 contains 14 residues. CDR3 protein: CASSFGQRNYGYTF. As DNA, the CDR3 is TGTGCCAGCAGCTTTGGACAGAGAAACTATGGCTACACCTTC.

This sequence joins TRBV6-2 or TRBV6-3 and TRBJ2-1; 9 nucleotides agree with TRBD2. The CDR3 has 14 residues. V shed 0 bases and J 6 bases; nucleotides not matched to a gene: 0. Germline V gene data show CDR1 as MNHEY and CDR2 as SVGEGT. The CDR3 region has the DNA TGTGCCAGCAGTTACTCGCGGGAGGGCAATGAGCAGTTCTTC. Its translation: CASSYSREGNEQFF.

The chain combines TRBV11-1 with TRBJ2-7; D not resolved. V dropped 5 bases and J dropped 0 bases, with 17 bases sitting between them. The CDR3 is 16 amino acids. CDR1 is SGHAT, CDR2 FQDESV, per germline (reference sequence). CDR3 bases: TGTGCCAGCAGCCCCGGGTACGGATCGAGCTCCTACGAGCAGTACTTC. The encoded protein is CASSPGYGSSSYEQYF.

V and J are TRBV28 and TRBJ1-5; 8 bases are shared with TRBD1. Germline trimming cut 5 bases from V and 3 bases from J; bases unmatched to any gene: 6. Per germline, CDR1 MDHEN and CDR2 SYDVKM. CDR3 size: 15 residues. This CDR3 reads CASSPGTGANQPQHF. The CDR3 region has the DNA TGTGCCAGCAGTCCCGGGACAGGAGCCAATCAGCCCCAGCATTTT.

The genes are TRBV27 and TRBJ2-7, with 9 nucleotides matching TRBD2. With V trimmed by 2 bases and J by 0 bases, 8 bases remained unmatched. The CDR3 extends over 17 amino acids. Germline-derived CDR1 and CDR2 are MNHEY and SMNVEV (reference sequence). The CDR3 region is CASSLIFPSGISYEQYF. CDR3 DNA sequence: TGTGCCAGCAGTTTAATTTTTCCTAGCGGGATCTCCTACGAGCAGTACTTC.

Only one count was recorded for this clone. This chain connects TRBV5-1 to TRBJ2-7; possible D gene TRBD2, 5 bases. The CDR3 is 14 amino acids. Germline CDR1 is SGHRS and CDR2 is YFSETQ. The V end lost 2 bases, the J end lost 7 bases, and 16 bases lay between the germline ends. The CDR3 region is CASSFGGSNGEQYF. The DNA for the CDR3 is TGCGCCAGCAGCTTCGGCGGGTCGAATGGGGAGCAGTACTTC.